Listed here are 27 T cell receptor beta chains from one sample, sequenced in a study of monozygotic twins with cystic fibrosis. Profiled with immunoSEQ multiplex PCR; TCRdb holds only in-frame clones, not every one. The data contain 25,000 to 40,000 clones, approximately 96% of them singletons. The sample consisted of blood. The receptor set was obtained from a girl aged 2 to 9 with cystic fibrosis.

This chain connects TRBV11-2 to TRBJ2-1; D gene unclear. V lost 4 bases and J 1 base, leaving 8 bases between the germline ends. Germline lookup yields CDR1 SGHAT and CDR2 FQNNGV. CDR3 size: 14 residues. The DNA of the CDR3 is TGTGCCAGCAGCTCGATTAGGTCCTACAATGAGCAGTTCTTC. Translated, it gives CASSSIRSYNEQFF.

The rearrangement links TRBV7-9 to TRBJ2-1; D possibly corresponds to TRBD2 (6 bases). Germline V gene sequence: CDR1 SEHNR, CDR2 FQNEAQ (reference sequence). This CDR3 is built from 15 residues. V lost 2 bases, J lost 1 base, and 9 bases lay in between. The CDR3: CASSLLRGSYNEQFF. The CDR3 bases are TGTGCCAGCAGCTTATTACGGGGGTCCTACAATGAGCAGTTCTTC.

The rearrangement joins TRBV6-5 to TRBJ2-7, with D possibly matching TRBD2 (5 bases). The CDR3 runs to 15 residues. V lost 6 bases and J 1 base, leaving 16 bases between the germline ends. Germline CDR1 reads MNHEY; CDR2 reads SVGAGI. The CDR3 spells CASSSPERGSYEQYF. Here the CDR3 DNA reads TGTGCCAGCAGCTCCCCGGAGAGAGGGTCCTACGAGCAGTACTTC.

V and J are TRBV5-1 and TRBJ2-5, with D perhaps matching TRBD2 (5 bases). The CDR3 loop spans 14 amino acids. CDR1 and CDR2 (germline): SGHRS, YFSETQ. V shed 3 bases and J shed 0 bases, with 9 bases lying between them. Here the CDR3 DNA reads TGCGCCAGCAGCTCGTTCGGGGACCAAGAGACCCAGTACTTC. Protein: CASSSFGDQETQYF.

This clone was found a few times. The rearrangement uses TRBV4-1 and TRBJ1-2; TRBD1 matches 10 bases. This CDR3 is built from 14 residues. V shed 6 bases, J shed 6 bases, and the junction held 7 bases outside the gene matches. CDR1 is MGHRA, CDR2 YSYEKL, per germline. The DNA for the CDR3 is TGCGCCAGCAGAGAAGTGGGACAGGGGCATGGCTACACCTTC. Protein product: CASREVGQGHGYTF.

CDR3 DNA sequence: TGTGCCAGCAGCTTAGCCGGGTCGGCTGAAGCTTTCTTT. It encodes CASSLAGSAEAFF. This chain joins TRBV7-2 and TRBJ1-1, with D hard to call. CDR3 length equals 13 residues. From germline, CDR1 is SGHTA and CDR2 FQGNSA. V was cut by 0 bases and J by 6 bases, with 8 bases left in between. The full variable domain, rest sourced from reference TRBV7-2 and TRBJ1-1, is GAGVSQSPSNKVTEKGKDVELRCDPISGHTALYWYRQSLGQGLEFLIYFQGNSAPDKSGLPSDRFSAERTGGSVSTLTIQRTQQEDSAVYLCASSLAGSAEAFFGQGTRLTVV.

This rearrangement joins TRBV7-9 to TRBJ2-1; 9 bases agree with TRBD1. Germline CDR1 and CDR2: SEHNR and FQNEAQ (reference sequence). The CDR3 is 16 amino acids. Unmatched junction bases numbered 10, after V lost 5 bases and J lost 5 bases. The CDR3 reads CASSPGGTGTDNEQFF. CDR3 in DNA: TGTGCCAGCAGCCCGGGCGGGACAGGGACTGACAATGAGCAGTTCTTC.

The rearrangement joins TRBV10-3 to TRBJ1-1; the match to TRBD1 covers 7 bases. CDR3 size: 14 residues. V was pared by 10 bases and J by 0 bases, with 8 bases of the junction left unmatched. Germline V CDR1 and CDR2: ENHRY, SYGVKD. The CDR3: CATTTGTVNTEAFF. CDR3 DNA sequence: TGTGCCACCACGACGGGGACAGTGAACACTGAAGCTTTCTTT.

The V and J genes are TRBV28 and TRBJ2-7; a weak D match, TRBD2 (5 bases). The germline V gene has CDR1 MDHEN and CDR2 SYDVKM. The CDR3 runs 14 residues. V lost 5 bases to trimming and J lost 5 bases, with 16 bases between them. CDR3 nucleotides: TGTGCCAGCAGTCCCTGGGGTAGCGTGCACGAGCAGTACTTC. Protein: CASSPWGSVHEQYF. The complete variable domain, with remaining parts taken from reference TRBV28 and TRBJ2-7, reads DVKVTQSSRYLVKRTGEKVFLECVQDMDHENMFWYRQDPGLGLRLIYFSYDVKMKEKGDIPEGYSVSREKKERFSLILESASTNQTSMYLCASSPWGSVHEQYFGPGTRLTVT.

The chain joins TRBV29-1 to TRBJ1-4; TRBD1 matches 8 bases. The germline gives CDR1 SQVTM, CDR2 ANQGSEA. The ends lost 6 bases at V and 2 bases at J; junction bases unmatched: 11. The CDR3 runs 16 residues. The CDR3 loop is CSVQGASWGTNEKLFF. CDR3 bases: TGCAGCGTCCAGGGGGCCTCTTGGGGGACTAATGAAAAACTGTTTTTT.

The V call is TRBV11-2, the J call TRBJ2-5; the D gene is possibly TRBD2 (6 bases). From germline, CDR1 is SGHAT and CDR2 FQNNGV. The CDR3 sequence is 14 residues long. Trimming removed 1 base from V and 5 bases from J, with 11 bases in between. The CDR3 loop reads CASSLVGRGETQYF. CDR3 bases: TGTGCCAGCAGCTTAGTCGGGAGAGGGGAGACCCAGTACTTC.

The rearrangement joins TRBV5-4 to TRBJ2-1; D remains unclear. Trimming pared 4 bases from V and 4 bases from J, leaving 3 bases between. The CDR3 is made up of 11 amino acids. The germline V gene has CDR1 SGHNT and CDR2 YYREEE (reference sequence). The CDR3 sequence is CASSTYNEQFF. CDR3 bases: TGTGCCAGCAGCACGTACAATGAGCAGTTCTTC. Drawing the rest from reference TRBV5-4 and TRBJ2-1, the complete variable domain is ETGVTQSPTHLIKTRGQQVTLRCSSQSGHNTVSWYQQALGQGPQFIFQYYREEENGRGNFPPRFSGLQFPNYSSELNVNALELDDSALYLCASSTYNEQFFGPGTRLTVL.

The J gene is TRBJ1-2, the V gene TRBV18, with a weak D call TRBD1 (6 bases). The CDR3 has 16 amino acids. The germline V and J ends were trimmed by 3 bases and 7 bases, with 21 bases remaining between them. Germline assignment: CDR1 KGHSH and CDR2 LQKENI. The CDR3 DNA is TGTGCCAGCTCACCGCGACAGGAACATCCTGCTATTGGCTACACCTTC. Protein sequence: CASSPRQEHPAIGYTF.

In its sample, this clone was seen a few times. The J gene is TRBJ1-5, the V gene TRBV28, with D unclear. Germline assignment: CDR1 MDHEN and CDR2 SYDVKM. The V and J ends lost 6 bases and 1 base respectively, with 4 bases between them. The CDR3 totals 12 residues. CDR3 in amino acids: CASSQSNQPQHF. Written as DNA, the CDR3 is TGTGCCAGCAGCCAGAGCAATCAGCCCCAGCATTTT.

CDR3 DNA: TGTGCCAGCAGCAGCACGGGAGTGCAAGCTTTCTTT. This gives the protein CASSSTGVQAFF. The chain is built from TRBV21-1 and TRBJ1-1. TRBV21-1 is a recognized pseudogene. This CDR3 region has 12 residues.

In this sample, this clone turned up once. V is TRBV14 and J is TRBJ2-1; no reliable D call. Germline lookup yields CDR1 SGHDN and CDR2 FVKESK. The CDR3 contains 14 residues. The V end lost 1 base, the J end lost 9 bases, and 13 bases lay between the germline ends. The CDR3 DNA is TGTGCCAGCAGCCAAGGGTCCGTACGTGGTGAGCAGTTCTTC. This encodes CASSQGSVRGEQFF. The whole variable domain, remainder taken from reference TRBV14 and TRBJ2-1, is EAGVTQFPSHSVIEKGQTVTLRCDPISGHDNLYWYRRVMGKEIKFLLHFVKESKQDESGMPNNRFLAERTGGTYSTLKVQPAELEDSGVYFCASSQGSVRGEQFFGPGTRLTVL.

CDR3 loop: CASSSDRRGTEAFF. CDR3 nucleotide sequence: TGCGCCAGCAGCTCGGACAGGAGGGGCACTGAAGCTTTCTTT. The gene calls are TRBV5-1 and TRBJ1-1; TRBD1 matches at 7 bases. V dropped 3 bases and J dropped 4; count of bases not matched to a gene: 6. This CDR3 spans 14 amino acids. Germline CDR1 SGHRS, CDR2 YFSETQ.

The chain combines TRBV29-1 with TRBJ2-1, with D possibly TRBD2 on 7 matching bases. V dropped 3 bases and J dropped 4 bases, with 13 bases sitting between them. The CDR3 loop spans 14 amino acids. Germline V gives CDR1 SQVTM, CDR2 ANQGSEA. The CDR3 spells CSVDGRGPYNEQFF. DNA of the CDR3: TGCAGCGTTGATGGGCGGGGGCCTTACAATGAGCAGTTCTTC.

This clone has only one observation. This chain connects TRBV15 to TRBJ1-6; D not resolved. Germline V gene sequence: CDR1 LNHNV, CDR2 YYDKDF (reference sequence). The CDR3 spans 15 residues. V lost 1 base to trimming and J lost 10 bases, with 14 bases between them. CDR3 bases: TGTGCCACCAGCAGAGCCGTGGCCAGTCGATCACCCCTCCACTTT. Its translation: CATSRAVASRSPLHF.

This chain joins TRBV6-1 and TRBJ2-3; tentatively, D is TRBD2 (5 bases). CDR1 and CDR2 (germline): MNHNS, SASEGT. The CDR3 sequence is 13 residues long. V lost 4 bases and J 3 bases, leaving 8 bases between the germline ends. The CDR3 DNA sequence: TGTGCCAGCAGTGGGAGGATGACAGATACGCAGTATTTT. This translates into CASSGRMTDTQYF.

This chain links TRBV5-1 with TRBJ2-1; TRBD1 agrees at 10 bases. J lost 8 bases, V lost 3 bases, and 8 bases had no gene match. Germline CDR1 and CDR2: SGHRS and YFSETQ. This CDR3 region has 15 residues. The CDR3 coding sequence is TGCGCCAGCAGCTCCGGGACAGGGGTGAATCATGAGCAGTTCTTC. It translates to CASSSGTGVNHEQFF.

The chain combines TRBV27 with TRBJ1-6; unclear D gene. Germline V gives CDR1 MNHEY, CDR2 SMNVEV (reference sequence). V was pared by 5 bases and J by 7 bases, with 15 bases between. The CDR3 spans 15 residues. CDR3: CASSPRGVWNSPLHF. CDR3 DNA: TGTGCCAGCAGTCCCCGGGGAGTGTGGAATTCACCCCTCCACTTT.

The sample holds a few counts of this clone. This rearrangement joins TRBV2 to TRBJ1-1, with D perhaps matching TRBD1 (5 bases). Germline CDR1 reads SNHLY; CDR2 reads FYNNEI. V was shortened by 3 bases and J by 4 bases, with 15 bases between the two germline ends. This CDR3 has 15 amino acids. DNA of the CDR3: TGTGCCAGCAGTGATCGTCCAGGGAGGATCACTGAAGCTTTCTTT. As protein: CASSDRPGRITEAFF. The full variable domain, its missing parts supplied by reference TRBV2 and TRBJ1-1, is EPEVTQTPSHQVTQMGQEVILRCVPISNHLYFYWYRQILGQKVEFLVSFYNNEISEKSEIFDDQFSVERPDGSNFTLKIRSTKLEDSAMYFCASSDRPGRITEAFFGQGTRLTVV.

This clone was detected only once. The chain is built from TRBV6-1 and TRBJ2-7; D gene unclear. The V gene's germline CDR1 is MNHNS and CDR2 SASEGT. The CDR3 spans 14 residues. V was trimmed by 1 base and J by 3 bases, leaving 10 bases between them. The chain's CDR3 is CASSEGPHNYEQYF. For the CDR3, the DNA is TGTGCCAGCAGTGAAGGACCACACAACTACGAGCAGTACTTC.

The chain links TRBV6-5 to TRBJ1-1; TRBD1 agrees at 10 bases. CDR1 MNHEY and CDR2 SVGAGI come from the germline V gene. The V gene end was trimmed by 2 bases and the J gene end by 3 bases; junction bases not matched to a gene: 3. CDR3 size: 15 residues. The CDR3 loop reads CASSYTGQGDTEAFF. The CDR3 DNA follows: TGTGCCAGCAGTTACACCGGACAGGGGGACACTGAAGCTTTCTTT.

This clone was counted a single time. The J gene is TRBJ2-3, the V gene TRBV27; D uncertain. From germline, CDR1 is MNHEY and CDR2 SMNVEV (reference sequence). This CDR3 region has 15 residues. V was shortened by 3 bases and J by 0 bases, with 10 bases between the two germline ends. CDR3 in amino acids: CASSFYKTSTDTQYF. The CDR3 bases are TGTGCCAGCAGTTTTTACAAGACTAGCACAGATACGCAGTATTTT.

The chain links TRBV30 to TRBJ1-3; D remains ambiguous. Germline V gene lookup returns CDR1 GTSNPN and CDR2 SVGIG (reference sequence). V lost 1 base and J lost 0, with 4 bases in between. The CDR3 contains 13 residues. CDR3 sequence (DNA): TGTGCCTGGAGTGACAACTCTGGAAACACCATATATTTT. It codes for CAWSDNSGNTIYF.